The sequence of this T cell receptor beta chain was determined in a study of human CD8 memory T cell subsets. Concerning this clonotype itself: The antigen remains undetermined.

The CDR3 sequence is 17 residues long. The germline gives CDR1 MNHEY, CDR2 SMNVEV (reference sequence). UMI-labeled 5' RACE yielded the TCR beta libraries. TCRdb reanalyzed the 5' RACE reads and collapses them to one entry per CDR3 protein, without DNA. The sample totals about 18,000 distinct CDR3 sequences. Study-level points and caveats: Greater diversity in stem-like memory than precursor exhausted T cells was suggested by Chao1 estimates.

The chain carries TRBV27 and TRBJ1-2; the D call from TCRdb, TRBD1, cannot be confirmed without DNA. The clonotype was recovered from a human donor in good health. Sequencing was done on a sample of CD8+ T cells from PBMCs. CDR3 amino acids: CASSFVGSRGSIYGYTF.